A single sample gave rise to the 15 T cell receptor beta chains below, sequenced in a study of blood T cell repertoires in COVID-19. Repertoires were generated with immunoSEQ multiplex PCR, while TCRdb's copy carries only in-frame clones and drops some. Of fewer than 120,000 clones detected, roughly 91% appear once; the ten largest clones hold 3% to 3.5%. Sequencing used peripheral blood. All receptors come from a woman between 50 and 59 years old with acute or convalescent COVID-19.

The chain joins TRBV25-1 to TRBJ1-4, with D possibly TRBD1 on 6 matching bases. Trimming pared 4 bases from V and 4 bases from J, leaving 7 bases between. This CDR3 comprises 13 residues. The germline V gene has CDR1 MGHDK and CDR2 SYGVNS. The CDR3 bases are TGTGCCAGCAGTGGACAGGTTAATGAAAAACTGTTTTTT. This sequence encodes CASSGQVNEKLFF.

V usage is TRBV5-1 and J usage is TRBJ2-7; the D gene is possibly TRBD2 (6 bases). The CDR3 covers 14 residues. V lost 7 bases, J lost 0 bases, and 14 bases lay in between. Per the germline V gene, CDR1 is SGHRS and CDR2 is YFSETQ. CDR3 sequence reads: CASGSGDDSYEQYF. The CDR3 DNA follows: TGCGCCAGCGGCTCGGGGGACGACTCCTACGAGCAGTACTTC.

The J gene is TRBJ2-5, the V gene TRBV19; 10 bases agree with TRBD2. Germline V gene data show CDR1 as LNHDA and CDR2 as SQIVND (reference sequence). CDR3 length: 15 residues. The J segment lost 1 base and the V segment lost 8 bases, leaving 7 bases of the junction unmatched. The chain's CDR3 is CASSPAGGIQETQYF. The DNA of the CDR3 is TGTGCCAGTTCCCCAGCGGGAGGGATCCAAGAGACCCAGTACTTC. The full variable domain, with the rest looked up from reference TRBV19 and TRBJ2-5, is DGGITQSPKYLFRKEGQNVTLSCEQNLNHDAMYWYRQDPGQGLRLIYYSQIVNDFQKGDIAEGYSVSREKKESFPLTVTSAQKNPTAFYLCASSPAGGIQETQYFGPGTRLLVL.

The J gene is TRBJ2-3, the V gene TRBV5-5; 8 bases agree with TRBD2. J lost 0 bases, V lost 1 base, and 4 bases had no gene match. Per germline, CDR1 SGHKS and CDR2 YYEKEE (reference sequence). The CDR3 is 16 amino acids. CDR3 protein: CASSLTSGTSTDTQYF. The CDR3 DNA reads TGTGCCAGCAGCTTGACTAGCGGAACTAGCACAGATACGCAGTATTTT.

The chain combines TRBV21-1 with TRBJ1-3; the D call of TRBD1 is as the table states it, not checked on the DNA. TRBV21-1 is labeled a pseudogene. The CDR3 consists of 19 residues. The CDR3 protein is CASIPSGTGMDRAGNTIYF. CDR3 bases: TGTGCCAGCATCCCGTCCGGGACAGGGATGGATCGCGCGGGAAACACCATATATTTT.

The gene calls are TRBV10-3 and TRBJ2-7, with a tentative D call TRBD1 (5 bases). CDR1 is ENHRY and CDR2 is SYGVKD in the germline V gene. The CDR3 has 13 amino acids. The germline V and J ends were trimmed by 2 bases and 3 bases, with 8 bases remaining between them. The CDR3 loop is CAISEGQGYEQYF. In nucleotides, the CDR3 is TGTGCCATCAGTGAGGGTCAGGGCTACGAGCAGTACTTC.

The genes are TRBV7-9 and TRBJ2-7; possible D gene TRBD1, 6 bases. The germline V and J ends were trimmed by 5 bases and 6 bases, with 17 bases remaining between them. Germline CDR1 and CDR2: SEHNR and FQNEAQ (reference sequence). CDR3 size: 14 residues. The CDR3 is CASSIDAGTSEQYF. DNA for the CDR3: TGTGCCAGCAGCATAGACGCCGGGACAAGCGAGCAGTACTTC.

The chain has TRBV13 and TRBJ2-7; 10 bases align to TRBD2. The germline V gene has CDR1 PRHDT and CDR2 FYEKMQ (reference sequence). The CDR3 is 16 residues long. V shed 0 bases and J 5 bases; nucleotides not matched to a gene: 7. The CDR3 region is CASSLGSAGGLHEQYF. The DNA for the CDR3 is TGTGCCAGCAGCTTAGGCTCAGCGGGAGGGCTCCACGAGCAGTACTTC.

The chain employs TRBV10-3 and TRBJ1-1; D possibly corresponds to TRBD1 (5 bases). Trimming pared 6 bases from V and 1 base from J, leaving 6 bases between. This CDR3 has 12 residues. CDR1 is ENHRY and CDR2 is SYGVKD in the germline V gene. The CDR3 loop reads CAIRDTNTEAFF. The CDR3 coding sequence is TGTGCCATCAGGGACACGAACACTGAAGCTTTCTTT.

CDR3 protein: CSVHVPGQRYGYTF. CDR3 DNA: TGCAGCGTTCACGTCCCGGGACAGCGCTATGGCTACACCTTC. The rearrangement links TRBV29-1 to TRBJ1-2, with 7 bases identical to TRBD1. The length of the CDR3 is 14 residues. CDR1 SQVTM and CDR2 ANQGSEA come from the germline V gene. After removal of 5 bases from V and 4 bases from J, the junction contained 10 bases not matched to a gene.

This clone was seen just once. The chain uses TRBV24-1 and TRBJ2-1; TRBD1 matches at 7 bases. Germline CDR1 is KGHDR and CDR2 is SFDVKD. After removal of 1 base from V and 9 bases from J, the junction contained 8 bases not matched to a gene. The CDR3 consists of 15 residues. CDR3 sequence (DNA): TGTGCCACCAGTGATTTCGACAGGGATTTGGGTGAGCAGTTCTTC. Encoded protein: CATSDFDRDLGEQFF.

This chain uses TRBV10-1 with TRBJ2-7; 14 positions match TRBD2. The V and J ends lost 6 bases and 2 bases, in that order; junction bases with no gene match: 6. CDR1 is WNHNN and CDR2 is SYGVQD in the germline V gene (reference sequence). The CDR3 has 16 residues. The CDR3 region has the DNA TGCGCCAGCAGCGCACCGACTAGCGGGAGGGCCTACGAGCAGTACTTC. Encoded protein: CASSAPTSGRAYEQYF.

J is TRBJ2-5 and V is TRBV3-1 (or the pseudogene TRBV3-2); the D gene is possibly TRBD1 (7 bases). V was trimmed by 3 bases and J by 3 bases, leaving 8 bases between them. The CDR3 is 13 residues long. Germline loops: CDR1 LGHDT, CDR2 YNNKEL (reference sequence). CDR3 bases: TGTGCCAGCAGCCACAGGGGGGAAGAGACCCAGTACTTC. This encodes CASSHRGEETQYF.

This chain connects TRBV6-2 or TRBV6-3 to TRBJ2-5, with TRBD2 matching 9 bases. Germline values: CDR1 MNHEY, CDR2 SVGEGT. With 2 bases clipped from V and 4 bases from J, the junction kept 5 bases outside the gene matches. The CDR3 extends over 15 amino acids. CDR3 DNA: TGTGCCAGCAGTTACATAGCGGGAGCAAGAGAGACCCAGTACTTC. Residues: CASSYIAGARETQYF.

In the case of this clone: The junction departs from germline at one end; a sequencing error may be responsible. The chain is built from TRBV19 and TRBJ2-1, with TRBD2 matching over 9 bases. The CDR3 is 12 residues long. Per the germline V gene, CDR1 is LNHDA and CDR2 is SQIVND (reference sequence). The CDR3 loop reads CASSIGSGRVLF. In DNA form, the CDR3 reads TGTGCCAGTAGTATAGGTAGCGGGAGAGTGCTCTTC.